These 15 T cell receptor beta chains originate from one sample sequenced in a study of CD8+ T cells in alopecia areata. Treatment indicated: oral pan-JAK inhibitor, 5-10 mg twice daily. cDNA prepared by RNA extraction and subsequent reverse transcription served as the template for sequencing. Assay used: immunoSEQ multiplex PCR; TCRdb lists only in-frame clones, some missing. The sample holds about 190,000 clones; 60% to 70% are singletons and the top ten take about 0.69%. The specimen was CD4+ T cells sorted from blood, collected at week 4, from a patient treated with tofacitinib. The receptors were sampled from a human donor with alopecia areata.

This clone occurred a few times. This rearrangement joins TRBV10-3 to TRBJ2-7, with 10 bases matching TRBD2. V lost 0 bases to trimming and J lost 3 bases; unmatched junction nucleotides: 8. Per the germline V gene, CDR1 is ENHRY and CDR2 is SYGVKD. This CDR3 region has 17 residues. CDR3 nucleotides: TGTGCCATCAGTGAGTCGACTCTAGCGGGAGCGCGCTACGAGCAGTACTTC. This codes for CAISESTLAGARYEQYF.

The J gene is TRBJ1-2, the V gene TRBV27, with D maybe TRBD1 (5 bases). Trimming took 3 bases from V and 1 from J, leaving 21 bases between them. Germline V gene lookup returns CDR1 MNHEY and CDR2 SMNVEV (reference sequence). The CDR3 is 18 amino acids. The CDR3 here is CASSLNWVQAAYNYGYTF. CDR3 nucleotides: TGTGCCAGCAGTTTGAATTGGGTACAGGCGGCGTATAACTATGGCTACACCTTC.

This clone was detected many times. The V and J genes are TRBV7-8 and TRBJ1-1, with a possible D match to TRBD1 (6 bases). Trimming removed 5 bases at V and 4 bases at J, with 11 bases between. There are 13 residues in the CDR3. From germline, CDR1 is SGHVS and CDR2 FQNEAQ. The CDR3 region is CASSTKGGTEAFF. In DNA, the CDR3 is TGTGCCAGCAGCACCAAAGGGGGCACTGAAGCTTTCTTT.

Only a few counts were recorded for this clone. This chain uses TRBV30 with TRBJ1-2, with 7 bases fitting TRBD1. This CDR3 is 16 amino acids long. Trimming cost V 3 bases and J 2 bases; bases outside gene matches: 12. Germline values: CDR1 GTSNPN, CDR2 SVGIG (reference sequence). CDR3 nucleotide sequence: TGTGCCTGGAGGGCGCCGGCCGGCAGGGGGAACTATGGCTACACCTTC. Translation gives CAWRAPAGRGNYGYTF.

The chain is built from TRBV7-8 and TRBJ1-2; unclear D gene. There are 12 residues in the CDR3. V lost 3 bases and J 2 bases, leaving 4 bases between the germline ends. Germline values: CDR1 SGHVS, CDR2 FQNEAQ. The DNA for the CDR3 is TGTGCCAGCAGCTTTTACAACTATGGCTACACCTTC. It encodes CASSFYNYGYTF. Based on the CDR3 plus reference TRBV7-8 and TRBJ1-2, the full variable domain is GAGVSQSPRYKVAKRGQDVALRCDPISGHVSLFWYQQALGQGPEFLTYFQNEAQLDKSGLPSDRFFAERPEGSVSTLKIQRTQQEDSAVYLCASSFYNYGYTFGSGTRLTVV.

The CDR3 protein is CASSPRLAGGNEQFF. The CDR3, as DNA: TGTGCCAGCTCACCGAGACTAGCGGGAGGGAATGAGCAGTTCTTC. This rearrangement joins TRBV18 to TRBJ2-1; 14 bases agree with TRBD2. Germline V gene lookup returns CDR1 KGHSH and CDR2 LQKENI. J was trimmed by 7 bases and V by 3 bases; bases with no gene match: 2. The CDR3 has 15 residues. Full variable domain (rest looked up from reference TRBV18 and TRBJ2-1): NAGVMQNPRHLVRRRGQEARLRCSPMKGHSHVYWYRQLPEEGLKFMVYLQKENIIDESGMPKERFSAEFPKEGPSILRIQQVVRGDSAAYFCASSPRLAGGNEQFFGPGTRLTVL.

The chain links TRBV27 to TRBJ2-6; D is possibly TRBD1 (5 bases). Germline CDR1 MNHEY, CDR2 SMNVEV (reference sequence). The CDR3 extends over 15 amino acids. V lost 6 bases, J lost 0 bases, and 9 bases lay in between. The CDR3 region has the DNA TGTGCCAGCAGACTACAGGCCTCTGGGGCCAACGTCCTGACTTTC. Translated, it gives CASRLQASGANVLTF.

The rearrangement uses TRBV6-1 and TRBJ2-1, with D possibly being TRBD2 (6 bases). Germline V gene lookup returns CDR1 MNHNS and CDR2 SASEGT. The V end lost 8 bases, the J end lost 15 bases, and 17 bases lay between the germline ends. The CDR3 is 11 amino acids. The CDR3 nucleotides read TGTGCCAGCGCGGGACCCGGGAGTGGGTTCTTC. Its translation is CASAGPGSGFF.

The genes are TRBV9 and TRBJ1-1; no clear D. V gave up 0 bases and J gave up 1 base, with 10 bases separating them. The CDR3 spans 15 residues. CDR1 SGDLS and CDR2 YYNGEE come from the germline V gene. The CDR3 sequence is CASSVAGGRNTEAFF. CDR3 nucleotide sequence: TGTGCCAGCAGCGTAGCGGGAGGGAGGAACACTGAAGCTTTCTTT.

The rearrangement links TRBV7-2 to TRBJ2-2, with unresolved D. The CDR3 is 13 residues long. Germline V lookup: CDR1 SGHTA, CDR2 FQGNSA. V was clipped by 11 bases and J by 0 bases, with 10 bases between them. Here the CDR3 DNA reads TGTGCCGACAACCCACCGAACACCGGGGAGCTGTTTTTT. Amino acid sequence: CADNPPNTGELFF.

This sequence joins TRBV7-3 and TRBJ2-3, with 11 bases lining up with TRBD2. The CDR3 length is 15 residues. Trimming at V came to 3 bases and at J to 6 bases, leaving 5 bases not matched to a gene. CDR1 is SGHTA and CDR2 is FQGTGA in the germline V gene. The CDR3 is CASSLGLAAGDTQYF. In DNA, the CDR3 is TGTGCCAGCAGCTTGGGACTAGCGGCCGGGGATACGCAGTATTTT.

This clone was recorded once. The gene calls are TRBV7-8 and TRBJ2-1, with D possibly being TRBD1 (6 bases). Per germline, CDR1 SGHVS and CDR2 FQNEAQ. This CDR3 is built from 13 residues. The V gene lost 3 bases and the J gene lost 4 bases, with 7 bases spanning the gap. The chain's CDR3 is CASSFGQYNEQFF. Here the CDR3 DNA reads TGTGCCAGCAGCTTTGGACAGTACAATGAGCAGTTCTTC.

The chain links TRBV27 to TRBJ2-3; no clear D gene. Between the trimmed V and J ends, which lost 4 bases and 4 bases, there was a span of 15 bases. Germline CDR1 MNHEY, CDR2 SMNVEV (reference sequence). The CDR3 length is 15 residues. The CDR3 DNA reads TGTGCCAGCAGTTCCGACTTATTTGGCCCAGATACGCAGTATTTT. Translating it yields CASSSDLFGPDTQYF.

In this sample, this clone turned up a few times. This rearrangement joins TRBV7-9 to TRBJ1-1, with 9 bases fitting TRBD1. The CDR3 has 18 residues. Per germline, CDR1 SEHNR and CDR2 FQNEAQ (reference sequence). Unmatched junction bases numbered 11, after V lost 3 bases and J lost 0 bases. The CDR3 region has the DNA TGTGCCAGCAGCTTCCTAACAGGGGGCTACTCCATGAACACTGAAGCTTTCTTT. Protein product: CASSFLTGGYSMNTEAFF.

The gene calls are TRBV6-1 and TRBJ2-1, with 12 bases fitting TRBD2. This CDR3 is 16 amino acids long. Germline CDR1 reads MNHNS; CDR2 reads SASEGT. J was trimmed by 7 bases and V by 4 bases; bases with no gene match: 8. CDR3 in DNA: TGTGCCAGCAGTGCTCCTTCTAGCGGGAGGGTGAATGAGCAGTTCTTC. Its translation is CASSAPSSGRVNEQFF.